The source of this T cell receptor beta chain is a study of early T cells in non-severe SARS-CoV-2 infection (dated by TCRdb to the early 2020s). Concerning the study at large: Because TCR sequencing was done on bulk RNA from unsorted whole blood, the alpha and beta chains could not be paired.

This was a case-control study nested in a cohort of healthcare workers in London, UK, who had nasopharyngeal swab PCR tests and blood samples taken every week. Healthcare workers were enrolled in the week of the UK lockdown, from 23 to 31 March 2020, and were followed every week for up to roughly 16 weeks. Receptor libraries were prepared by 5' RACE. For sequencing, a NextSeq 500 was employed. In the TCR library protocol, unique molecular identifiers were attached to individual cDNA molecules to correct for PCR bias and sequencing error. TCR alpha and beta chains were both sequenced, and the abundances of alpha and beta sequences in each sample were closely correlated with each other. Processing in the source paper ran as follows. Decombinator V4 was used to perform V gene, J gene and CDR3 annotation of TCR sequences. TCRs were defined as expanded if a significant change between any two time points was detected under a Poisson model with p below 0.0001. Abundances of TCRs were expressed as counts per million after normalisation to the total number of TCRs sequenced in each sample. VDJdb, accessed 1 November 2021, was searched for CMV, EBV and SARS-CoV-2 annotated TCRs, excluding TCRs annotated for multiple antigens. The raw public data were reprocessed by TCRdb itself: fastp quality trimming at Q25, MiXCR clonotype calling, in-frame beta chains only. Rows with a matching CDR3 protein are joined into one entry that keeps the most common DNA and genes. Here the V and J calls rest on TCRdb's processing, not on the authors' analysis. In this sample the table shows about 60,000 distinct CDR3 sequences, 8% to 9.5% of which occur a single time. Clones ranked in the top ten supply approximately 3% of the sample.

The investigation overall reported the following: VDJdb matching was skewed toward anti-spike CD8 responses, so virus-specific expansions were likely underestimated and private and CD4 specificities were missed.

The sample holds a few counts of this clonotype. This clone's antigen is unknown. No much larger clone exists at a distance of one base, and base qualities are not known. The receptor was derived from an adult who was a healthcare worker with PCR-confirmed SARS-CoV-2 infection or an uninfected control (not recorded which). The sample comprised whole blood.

CDR3 protein: CASSLGREQETQYF. The sequence in DNA is TGTGCCAGCAGCTTGGGGCGGGAGCAGGAGACCCAGTACTTC. The chain uses TRBV5-4 and TRBJ2-5; 7 central bases correspond to TRBD2. For this chain, trimming is 0 bases at the V end and 5 bases at the J end, and the number of junction bases without a gene match is 4. The CDR3, from cysteine to phenylalanine, totals 14 residues. CDR3 DNA is the only sequence kept; it has 42 bases, read in frame from the first base. CDR1 and CDR2, per the germline V gene (reference sequence), are SGHNT and YYREEE.